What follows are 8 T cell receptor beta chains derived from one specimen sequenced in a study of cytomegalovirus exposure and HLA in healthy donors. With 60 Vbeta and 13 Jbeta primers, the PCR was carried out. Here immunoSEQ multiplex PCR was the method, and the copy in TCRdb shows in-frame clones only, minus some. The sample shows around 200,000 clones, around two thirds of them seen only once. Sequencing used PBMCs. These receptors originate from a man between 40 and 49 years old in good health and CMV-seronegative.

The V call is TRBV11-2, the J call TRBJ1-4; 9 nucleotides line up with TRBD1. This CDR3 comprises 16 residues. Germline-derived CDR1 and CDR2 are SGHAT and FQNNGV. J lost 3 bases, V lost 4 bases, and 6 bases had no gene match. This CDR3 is CASSWGQGPPNEKLFF. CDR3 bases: TGTGCCAGCAGCTGGGGACAGGGCCCTCCTAATGAAAAACTGTTTTTT.

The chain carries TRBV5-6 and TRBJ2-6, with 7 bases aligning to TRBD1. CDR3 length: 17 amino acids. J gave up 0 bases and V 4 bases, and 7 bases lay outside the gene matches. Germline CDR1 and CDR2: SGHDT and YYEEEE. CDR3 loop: CASSRWDRYSGANVLTF. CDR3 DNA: TGTGCCAGCAGCAGATGGGACAGATACTCTGGGGCCAACGTCCTGACTTTC.

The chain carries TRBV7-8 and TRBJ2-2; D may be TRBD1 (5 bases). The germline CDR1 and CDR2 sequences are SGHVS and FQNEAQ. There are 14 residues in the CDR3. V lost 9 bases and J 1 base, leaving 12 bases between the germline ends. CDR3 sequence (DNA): TGTGCCAGTAGGGGAAGGAGGAACACCGGGGAGCTGTTTTTT. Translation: CASRGRRNTGELFF.

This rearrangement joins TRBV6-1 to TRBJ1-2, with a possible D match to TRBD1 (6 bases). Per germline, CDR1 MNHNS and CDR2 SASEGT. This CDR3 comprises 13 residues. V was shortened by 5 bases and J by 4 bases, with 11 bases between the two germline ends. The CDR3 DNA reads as TGTGCCAGCAGTCCGGACAGCGGCTATGGCTACACCTTC. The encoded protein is CASSPDSGYGYTF.

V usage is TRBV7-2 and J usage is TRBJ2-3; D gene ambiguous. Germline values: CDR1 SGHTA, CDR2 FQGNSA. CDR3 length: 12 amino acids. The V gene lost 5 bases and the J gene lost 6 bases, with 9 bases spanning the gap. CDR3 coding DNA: TGTGCCAGCAGCCCGCCGGTGGATACGCAGTATTTT. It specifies CASSPPVDTQYF.

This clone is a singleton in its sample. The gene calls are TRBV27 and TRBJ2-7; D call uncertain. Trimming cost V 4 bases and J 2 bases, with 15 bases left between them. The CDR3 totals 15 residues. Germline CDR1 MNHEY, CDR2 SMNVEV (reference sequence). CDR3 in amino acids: CASSSQVVGPYEQYF. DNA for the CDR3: TGTGCCAGCAGTTCCCAGGTGGTAGGCCCCTACGAGCAGTACTTC.

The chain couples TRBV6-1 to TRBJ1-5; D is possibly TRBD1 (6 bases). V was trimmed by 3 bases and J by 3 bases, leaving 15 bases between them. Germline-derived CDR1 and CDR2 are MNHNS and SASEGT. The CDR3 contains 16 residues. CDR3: CASSDLGARDNQPQHF. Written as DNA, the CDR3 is TGTGCCAGCAGTGACCTGGGGGCGCGAGACAATCAGCCCCAGCATTTT.

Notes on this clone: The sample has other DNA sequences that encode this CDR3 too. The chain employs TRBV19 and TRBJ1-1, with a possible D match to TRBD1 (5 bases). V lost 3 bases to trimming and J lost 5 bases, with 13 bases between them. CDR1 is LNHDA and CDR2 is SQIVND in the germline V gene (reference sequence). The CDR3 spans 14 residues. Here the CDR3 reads CASSIGQGGTEAFF. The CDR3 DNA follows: TGTGCCAGTAGTATCGGGCAGGGAGGAACTGAAGCTTTCTTT.